The present TCR beta chain was sequenced within a study of regulatory T cells in long-lasting Graves disease. The CDR3 totals 16 residues. V was shortened by 4 bases and J by 0 bases, with 15 bases between the two germline ends. CDR1 and CDR2 from the germline V gene are LGHDT and YNNKEL (reference sequence). Libraries of TCR beta came from iRepertoire HTBI primers plus Arm-PCR of CDR3 regions. TCRdb re-called the multiplex PCR reads through MiXCR, storing one row per CDR3 protein. The sample records nearly 350,000 distinct CDR3 sequences, around a fifth being singletons. Time point indicated: persistent/refractory GD, antithyroid drugs over 5 years with positive TRAb. PBMC-derived RNA was used for the TCR library. This clonotype was detected only a few times.

The clonotype originates from a female donor with Graves disease. The sample here was peripheral blood mononuclear cells (PBMCs), taken when the disease was refractory, from a patient treated with antithyroid drugs. This chain uses TRBV3-1 with TRBJ1-2, with a weak D call TRBD1 (5 bases). CDR3 loop: CASSPVLGRANYGYTF. The CDR3 bases are TGTGCCAGCAGCCCCGTTTTGGGCAGGGCTAACTATGGCTACACCTTC.